This T cell receptor beta chain was obtained from a study of blood T cell repertoires in COVID-19. Overall study: The United States, Italy and Spain provided the acute and convalescent COVID-19 samples.

In the original analysis: It was from reference gene primer amplification that nucleated cell counts were estimated. Here immunoSEQ multiplex PCR was the method, and the copy in TCRdb shows in-frame clones only, minus some. V and J calls and clone size are copied from that table; D and trimming were computed from the DNA. The table has about 99,000 clones, 60% to 85% seen once. CDR3 length equals 16 residues. Trimming took off 4 bases at V and 2 bases at J, with 13 bases between the two ends. Germline V gene lookup returns CDR1 SGDLS and CDR2 YYNGEE. This clonotype originated in a woman older than 75 with active or convalescent COVID-19. Sequencing was carried out using peripheral blood. V and J are TRBV9 and TRBJ2-6; D is possibly TRBD2 (6 bases). The CDR3 DNA is TGTGCCAGCAGCCCAACCCCGGGGGCTGGGGCCAACGTCCTGACTTTC. As protein: CASSPTPGAGANVLTF.